These 19 T cell receptor beta chains originate from one sample sequenced in a study of T-cell reconstitution after alpha-beta-depleted transplantation in children. Unique molecular identifiers were built into the TCRbeta library. A single record per CDR3 protein comes from TCRdb applying MiXCR to the PCR reads. Of 610,000 or so distinct CDR3 sequences listed, over 25% are singletons. Sequencing used PBMCs, obtained before TCRalphabeta/CD19-depleted stem cell transplant. These receptors came from a boy in the first two years of life with Wiskott-Aldrich syndrome, due to receive a stem cell transplant.

A few counts support this clonotype. J is TRBJ2-2 and V is TRBV11-2; D remains unclear. This CDR3 contains 16 residues. V lost 1 base to trimming and J lost 5 bases, with 14 bases between them. Germline CDR1 is SGHAT and CDR2 is FQNNGV. Written as DNA, the CDR3 is TGTGCCAGCAGCTTAGCATCTAGTAGCATGACCGGGGAGCTGTTTTTT. Translated, it gives CASSLASSSMTGELFF.

CDR3 sequence (DNA): TGTGCCAGCGGAAGGACAGGGTTCACCGGGGAGCTGTTTTTT. Residues: CASGRTGFTGELFF. The chain couples TRBV21-1 to TRBJ2-2; no check of the table's D call, TRBD1, against the DNA was made. TRBV21-1 is classified as a pseudogene. The CDR3 sequence is 14 residues long.

This chain uses TRBV5-1 with TRBJ2-2; 8 nucleotides line up with TRBD2. CDR3 length: 18 residues. Germline lookup yields CDR1 SGHRS and CDR2 YFSETQ. The J segment lost 7 bases and the V segment lost 0 bases, leaving 14 bases of the junction unmatched. The CDR3 nucleotides read TGCGCCAGCAGCTTGGAGGGTCGGGAGGGCCGTTTTAACGGGGAGCTGTTTTTT. Amino acids: CASSLEGREGRFNGELFF.

The V gene is TRBV29-1, the J gene TRBJ1-3; D is undetermined. Deletions cut 7 bases from V and 3 bases from J, with 7 bases between. The germline CDR1 and CDR2 sequences are SQVTM and ANQGSEA. CDR3 length: 11 residues. The CDR3 spells CSGLRGNTIYF. In DNA, the CDR3 is TGCAGCGGGCTGCGTGGAAACACCATATATTTT. Combining the CDR3 with reference TRBV29-1 and TRBJ1-3 gives the whole variable domain SAVISQKPSRDICQRGTSLTIQCQVDSQVTMMFWYRQQPGQSLTLIATANQGSEATYESGFVIDKFPISRPNLTFSTLTVSNMSPEDSSIYLCSGLRGNTIYFGEGSWLTVV.

CDR3 DNA sequence: TGTGCCAGCATCCCATGGGAGGGCGGGAAAAATTACAATGAGCAGTTCTTC. As protein: CASIPWEGGKNYNEQFF. The chain employs TRBV11-2 and TRBJ2-1; 7 nucleotides align to TRBD2. CDR1 SGHAT and CDR2 FQNNGV come from the germline V gene. The CDR3 extends over 17 amino acids. V was clipped by 7 bases and J by 4 bases; unmatched bases: 16.

V is TRBV28 and J is TRBJ2-5; tentatively, D is TRBD1 or TRBD2 (5 bases each). This CDR3 is 16 amino acids long. Trimming left V 1 base short and J 4 bases short, with 16 bases between. Germline CDR1 MDHEN, CDR2 SYDVKM. The CDR3, as DNA: TGTGCCAGCAGTTTATCGGGGCAGGGATGTCGAGAGACCCAGTACTTC. Residues: CASSLSGQGCRETQYF.

The chain joins TRBV20-1 to TRBJ2-7; a weak D match, TRBD2 (5 bases). V was shortened by 4 bases and J by 6 bases, with 16 bases between the two germline ends. The germline V gene has CDR1 DFQATT and CDR2 SNEGSKA (reference sequence). This CDR3 spans 13 amino acids. CDR3 protein: CSANAESGSEQYF. CDR3 in DNA: TGCAGTGCTAACGCCGAGTCGGGGTCCGAGCAGTACTTC.

This clonotype appeared a few times. The J gene is TRBJ2-1, the V gene TRBV5-1; 7 bases map to TRBD1. This CDR3 comprises 14 residues. The germline V gene encodes CDR1 SGHRS and CDR2 YFSETQ. J lost 6 bases, V lost 0 bases, and 3 bases had no gene match. The DNA for the CDR3 is TGCGCCAGCAGCTTGGGACAGGGAAGCAATGAGCAGTTCTTC. It yields the protein CASSLGQGSNEQFF.

The rearrangement links TRBV5-1 to TRBJ2-1, with a tentative D call TRBD1 (6 bases). The germline V gene has CDR1 SGHRS and CDR2 YFSETQ. This CDR3 is built from 14 residues. V was trimmed by 4 bases and J by 7 bases, leaving 15 bases between them. The CDR3 protein is CASSKGEIWNEQFF. CDR3 nucleotides: TGCGCCAGCAGCAAGGGGGAGATTTGGAATGAGCAGTTCTTC.

The V call is TRBV18, the J call TRBJ2-3, with 12 bases that match TRBD2. CDR3 size: 18 residues. J gave up 2 bases and V 1 base, and 7 bases lay outside the gene matches. Per germline, CDR1 KGHSH and CDR2 LQKENI. The chain's CDR3 is CASSPLPSGRVITDTQYF. CDR3 bases: TGTGCCAGCTCACCACTGCCTAGCGGGAGGGTTATCACAGATACGCAGTATTTT. Full variable domain (remainder filled in from reference TRBV18 and TRBJ2-3): NAGVMQNPRHLVRRRGQEARLRCSPMKGHSHVYWYRQLPEEGLKFMVYLQKENIIDESGMPKERFSAEFPKEGPSILRIQQVVRGDSAAYFCASSPLPSGRVITDTQYFGPGTRLTVL.

This rearrangement joins TRBV27 to TRBJ2-3; TRBD1 is a possible D gene (5 bases). The CDR3 extends over 13 amino acids. V lost 3 bases and J 8 bases, leaving 12 bases between the germline ends. Looked up from germline, CDR1 is MNHEY and CDR2 is SMNVEV (reference sequence). The CDR3 DNA reads TGTGCCAGCAGTTTTGACAGCCTAGTTACGCAGTATTTT. Its protein is CASSFDSLVTQYF.

This rearrangement joins TRBV19 to TRBJ1-3; the match to TRBD1 covers 7 bases. This CDR3 has 15 residues. CDR1 and CDR2 from the germline V gene are LNHDA and SQIVND (reference sequence). Trimming at V came to 7 bases and at J to 5 bases, leaving 11 bases not matched to a gene. The chain's CDR3 is CASTKDRDRRNTIYF. The CDR3, as DNA: TGTGCCAGTACGAAAGACAGGGATCGGAGAAACACCATATATTTT.

The chain couples TRBV4-2 to TRBJ2-3, with 7 bases lining up with TRBD2. After removal of 2 bases from V and 2 bases from J, the junction contained 7 bases not matched to a gene. The CDR3 contains 16 residues. Germline CDR1 is LGHNA and CDR2 is YNFKEQ. The CDR3 region is CASSQTFLADTDTQYF. In nucleotides, the CDR3 is TGTGCCAGCAGCCAAACGTTTCTAGCGGACACAGATACGCAGTATTTT.

This clonotype was seen a few times. V gene TRBV5-1 combines with J gene TRBJ2-7, with D perhaps matching TRBD1 or TRBD2 (5 bases each). V lost 4 bases and J 3 bases, leaving 11 bases between the germline ends. This CDR3 spans 13 amino acids. CDR1 and CDR2 from the germline V gene are SGHRS and YFSETQ. The CDR3 DNA reads TGCGCCAGCAGCCGGGACGGATTCTACGAGCAGTACTTC. Protein sequence: CASSRDGFYEQYF.

The J gene is TRBJ1-1, the V gene TRBV20-1, with D possibly being TRBD1 (6 bases). The CDR3 contains 14 residues. V was clipped by 6 bases and J by 4 bases, with 18 bases between them. In germline, CDR1 is DFQATT, CDR2 SNEGSKA (reference sequence). As DNA, the CDR3 is TGCAGTGCCCCCTCCAGGGGTCGGGGCACTGAAGCTTTCTTT. Its protein product is CSAPSRGRGTEAFF.

The chain employs TRBV12-3 or TRBV12-4 and TRBJ1-5; D is unresolved. With 3 bases removed from V and 0 bases from J, the gap between germline ends came to 9 bases. The CDR3 length is 15 residues. This CDR3 is CASSFVGNSNQPQHF. The CDR3 coding sequence is TGTGCCAGCAGTTTTGTAGGAAATAGCAATCAGCCCCAGCATTTT.

The chain is built from TRBV12-3 or TRBV12-4 and TRBJ2-1, with 10 positions matching TRBD2. There are 17 residues in the CDR3. With V trimmed by 2 bases and J by 0 bases, 4 bases remained unmatched. The CDR3: CASSLFSSGGSYNEQFF. As DNA, the CDR3 is TGTGCCAGCAGTTTATTCTCTAGCGGGGGCTCCTACAATGAGCAGTTCTTC.

This clonotype was detected only a few times. The chain has TRBV10-3 and TRBJ2-1; D tentatively reads TRBD1 or TRBD2 (6 bases each). Looked up from germline, CDR1 is ENHRY and CDR2 is SYGVKD. Trimming pared 10 bases from V and 5 bases from J, leaving 30 bases between. CDR3 size: 18 residues. This CDR3 is CATRSREFKRGNHNEQFF. In DNA, the CDR3 is TGTGCCACCCGATCCCGGGAGTTTAAGAGGGGGAACCACAATGAGCAGTTCTTC.

The gene calls are TRBV7-2 and TRBJ2-1; 8 bases agree with TRBD2. CDR3 length: 15 residues. The ends lost 5 bases at V and 7 bases at J; junction bases unmatched: 10. Per the germline V gene, CDR1 is SGHTA and CDR2 is FQGNSA. CDR3 DNA sequence: TGTGCCAGCAGCGTCTTCGGGAGGGCCGAAAATGAGCAGTTCTTC. Its translation is CASSVFGRAENEQFF.